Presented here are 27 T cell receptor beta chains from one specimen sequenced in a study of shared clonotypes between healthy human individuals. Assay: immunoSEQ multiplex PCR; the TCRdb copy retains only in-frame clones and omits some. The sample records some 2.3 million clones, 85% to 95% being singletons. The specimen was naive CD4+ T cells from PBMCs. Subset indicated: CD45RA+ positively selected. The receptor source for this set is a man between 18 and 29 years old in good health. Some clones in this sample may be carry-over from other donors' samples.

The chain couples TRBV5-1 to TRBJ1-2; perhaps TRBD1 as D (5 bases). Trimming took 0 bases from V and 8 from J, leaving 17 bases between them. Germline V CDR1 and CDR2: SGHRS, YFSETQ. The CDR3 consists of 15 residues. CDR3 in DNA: TGCGCCAGCAGCTTGGCCGGCCGGGGGACTACCGGCTACACCTTC. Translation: CASSLAGRGTTGYTF.

CDR3 sequence (DNA): TGTGCCTGGAGTGTCAGGACAGGGGGAAACACTGAAGCTTTCTTT. This encodes CAWSVRTGGNTEAFF. The rearrangement links TRBV30 to TRBJ1-1; 10 bases are shared with TRBD1. This CDR3 has 15 amino acids. J was trimmed by 2 bases and V by 0 bases; bases with no gene match: 3. Per the germline V gene, CDR1 is GTSNPN and CDR2 is SVGIG (reference sequence).

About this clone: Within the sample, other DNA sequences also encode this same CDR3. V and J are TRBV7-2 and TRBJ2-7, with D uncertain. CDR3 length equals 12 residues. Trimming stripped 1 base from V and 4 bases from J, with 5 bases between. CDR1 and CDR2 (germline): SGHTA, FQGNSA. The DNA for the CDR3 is TGTGCCAGCAGCTTAGGAAGATACGAGCAGTACTTC. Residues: CASSLGRYEQYF.

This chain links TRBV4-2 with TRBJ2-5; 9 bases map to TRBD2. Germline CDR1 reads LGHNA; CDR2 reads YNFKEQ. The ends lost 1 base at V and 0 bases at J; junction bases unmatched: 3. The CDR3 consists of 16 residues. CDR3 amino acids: CASSQGAGGYQETQYF. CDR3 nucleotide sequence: TGTGCCAGCAGCCAAGGGGCGGGGGGGTACCAAGAGACCCAGTACTTC.

CDR3 region: CASSRRQDNSPLHF. The DNA of the CDR3 is TGCGCCAGCAGCCGACGACAGGATAATTCACCCCTCCACTTT. This chain connects TRBV4-1 to TRBJ1-6; D possibly corresponds to TRBD1 (6 bases). V was trimmed by 4 bases and J by 5 bases, leaving 9 bases between them. This CDR3 contains 14 residues. Germline V gives CDR1 MGHRA, CDR2 YSYEKL.

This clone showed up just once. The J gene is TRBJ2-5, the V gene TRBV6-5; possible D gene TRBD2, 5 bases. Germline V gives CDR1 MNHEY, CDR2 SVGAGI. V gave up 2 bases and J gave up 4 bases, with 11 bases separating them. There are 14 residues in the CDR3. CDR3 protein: CASSYIGGGETQYF. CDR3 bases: TGTGCCAGCAGTTACATTGGAGGAGGAGAGACCCAGTACTTC.

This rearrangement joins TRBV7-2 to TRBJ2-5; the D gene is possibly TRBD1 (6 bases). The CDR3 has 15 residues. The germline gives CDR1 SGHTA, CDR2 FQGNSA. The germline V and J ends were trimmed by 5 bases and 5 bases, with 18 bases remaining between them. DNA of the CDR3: TGTGCCAGCAGCCAGACGTGGGGGCGCATGGAGACCCAGTACTTC. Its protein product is CASSQTWGRMETQYF.

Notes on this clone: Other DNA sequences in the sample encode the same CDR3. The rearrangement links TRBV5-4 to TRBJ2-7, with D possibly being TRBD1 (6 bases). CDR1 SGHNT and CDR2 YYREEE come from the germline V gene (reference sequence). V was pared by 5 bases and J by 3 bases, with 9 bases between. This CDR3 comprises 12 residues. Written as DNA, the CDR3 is TGTGCCAGCAGTAGGGACAACTACGAGCAGTACTTC. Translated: CASSRDNYEQYF.

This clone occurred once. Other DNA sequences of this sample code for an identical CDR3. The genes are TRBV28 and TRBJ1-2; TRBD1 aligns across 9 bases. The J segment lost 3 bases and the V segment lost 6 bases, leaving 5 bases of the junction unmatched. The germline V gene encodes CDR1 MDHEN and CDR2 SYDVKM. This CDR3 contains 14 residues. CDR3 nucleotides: TGTGCCAGCAGCCTAACAGGGGGCGACTATGGCTACACCTTC. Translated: CASSLTGGDYGYTF.

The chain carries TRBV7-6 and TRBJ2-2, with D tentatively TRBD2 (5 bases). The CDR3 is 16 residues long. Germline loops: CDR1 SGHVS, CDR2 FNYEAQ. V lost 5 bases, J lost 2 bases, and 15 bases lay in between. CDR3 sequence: CASSPRTGSNTGELFF. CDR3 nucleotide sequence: TGTGCCAGCAGCCCAAGGACGGGGAGCAACACCGGGGAGCTGTTTTTT.

The CDR3 sequence: CASSSGSLGAPGQDYF. The CDR3, as DNA: TGTGCCAGCAGTTCTGGCTCCCTTGGGGCGCCGGGACAGGACTACTTC. The V call is TRBV28, the J call TRBJ2-4; 8 bases map to TRBD1. V shed 4 bases, J shed 16 bases, and the junction held 21 bases outside the gene matches. The CDR3 sequence is 16 residues long. Germline V gene lookup returns CDR1 MDHEN and CDR2 SYDVKM.

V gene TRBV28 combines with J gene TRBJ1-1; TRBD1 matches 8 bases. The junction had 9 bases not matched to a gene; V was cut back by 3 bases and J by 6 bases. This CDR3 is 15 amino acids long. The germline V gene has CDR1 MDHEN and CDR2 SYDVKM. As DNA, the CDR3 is TGTGCCAGCAGTTTCTCAGGGGGCGCGGTGGCTGAAGCTTTCTTT. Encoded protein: CASSFSGGAVAEAFF.

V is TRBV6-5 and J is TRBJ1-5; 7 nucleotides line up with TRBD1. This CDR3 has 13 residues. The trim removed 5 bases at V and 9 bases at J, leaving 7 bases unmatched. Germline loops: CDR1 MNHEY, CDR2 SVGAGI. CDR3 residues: CASSPDRERPQHF. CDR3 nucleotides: TGTGCCAGCAGTCCAGACAGGGAGCGGCCCCAGCATTTT.

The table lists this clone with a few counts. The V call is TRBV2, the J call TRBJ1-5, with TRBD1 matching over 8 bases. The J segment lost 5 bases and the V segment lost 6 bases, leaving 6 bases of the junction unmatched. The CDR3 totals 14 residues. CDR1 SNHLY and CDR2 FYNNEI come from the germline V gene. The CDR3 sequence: CASSPDRAYQPQHF. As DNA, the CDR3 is TGTGCCAGCAGCCCGGACAGGGCTTATCAGCCCCAGCATTTT.

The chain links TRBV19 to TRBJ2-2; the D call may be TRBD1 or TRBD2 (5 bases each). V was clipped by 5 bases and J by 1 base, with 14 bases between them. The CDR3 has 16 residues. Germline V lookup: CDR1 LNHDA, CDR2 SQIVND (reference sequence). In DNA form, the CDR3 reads TGTGCCAGTAGTCCGCCGGGACGGGGGAACACCGGGGAGCTGTTTTTT. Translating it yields CASSPPGRGNTGELFF. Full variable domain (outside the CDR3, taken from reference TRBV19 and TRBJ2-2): DGGITQSPKYLFRKEGQNVTLSCEQNLNHDAMYWYRQDPGQGLRLIYYSQIVNDFQKGDIAEGYSVSREKKESFPLTVTSAQKNPTAFYLCASSPPGRGNTGELFFGEGSRLTVL.

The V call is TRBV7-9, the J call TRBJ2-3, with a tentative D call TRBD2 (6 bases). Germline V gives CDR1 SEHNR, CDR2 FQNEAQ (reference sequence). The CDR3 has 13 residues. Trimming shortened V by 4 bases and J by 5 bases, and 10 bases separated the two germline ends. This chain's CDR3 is CASSSGRGDTQYF. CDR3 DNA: TGTGCCAGCAGCTCCGGGCGGGGAGATACGCAGTATTTT.

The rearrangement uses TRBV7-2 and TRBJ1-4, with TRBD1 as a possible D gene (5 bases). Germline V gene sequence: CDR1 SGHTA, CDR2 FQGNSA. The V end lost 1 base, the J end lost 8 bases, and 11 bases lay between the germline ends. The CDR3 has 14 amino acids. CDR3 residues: CASSLEPGREKLFF. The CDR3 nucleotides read TGTGCCAGCAGCTTAGAACCGGGACGGGAAAAACTGTTTTTT.

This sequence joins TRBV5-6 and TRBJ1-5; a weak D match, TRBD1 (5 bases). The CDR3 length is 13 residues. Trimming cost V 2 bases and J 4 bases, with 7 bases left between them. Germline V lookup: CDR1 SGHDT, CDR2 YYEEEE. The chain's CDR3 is CASSLQENQPQHF. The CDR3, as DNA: TGTGCCAGCAGCTTACAGGAAAATCAGCCCCAGCATTTT.

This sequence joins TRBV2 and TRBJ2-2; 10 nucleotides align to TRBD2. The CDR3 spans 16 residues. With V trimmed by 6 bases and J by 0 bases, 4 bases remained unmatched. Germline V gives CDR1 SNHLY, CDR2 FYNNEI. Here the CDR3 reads CASRPGLASNTGELFF. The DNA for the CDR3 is TGTGCCAGCAGGCCGGGACTAGCGTCGAACACCGGGGAGCTGTTTTTT.

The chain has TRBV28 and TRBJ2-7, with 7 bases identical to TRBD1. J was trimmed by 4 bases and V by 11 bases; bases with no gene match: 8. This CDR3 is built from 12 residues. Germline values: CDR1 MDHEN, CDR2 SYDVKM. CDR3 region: CAVRGRVYEQYF. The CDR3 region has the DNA TGTGCCGTGAGGGGGCGGGTATACGAGCAGTACTTC.

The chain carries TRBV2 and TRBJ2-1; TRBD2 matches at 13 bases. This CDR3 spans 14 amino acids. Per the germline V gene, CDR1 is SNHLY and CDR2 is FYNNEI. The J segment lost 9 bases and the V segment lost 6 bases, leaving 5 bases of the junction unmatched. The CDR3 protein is CASSGLAGALEQFF. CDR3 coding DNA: TGTGCCAGCAGCGGACTAGCGGGAGCGCTTGAGCAGTTCTTC. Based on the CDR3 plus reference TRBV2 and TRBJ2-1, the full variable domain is EPEVTQTPSHQVTQMGQEVILRCVPISNHLYFYWYRQILGQKVEFLVSFYNNEISEKSEIFDDQFSVERPDGSNFTLKIRSTKLEDSAMYFCASSGLAGALEQFFGPGTRLTVL.

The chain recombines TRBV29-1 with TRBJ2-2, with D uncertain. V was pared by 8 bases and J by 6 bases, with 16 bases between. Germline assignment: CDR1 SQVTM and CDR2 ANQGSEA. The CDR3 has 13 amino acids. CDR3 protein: CSCRWRVAGELFF. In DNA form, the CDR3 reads TGCAGCTGTAGGTGGCGTGTTGCCGGGGAGCTGTTTTTT.

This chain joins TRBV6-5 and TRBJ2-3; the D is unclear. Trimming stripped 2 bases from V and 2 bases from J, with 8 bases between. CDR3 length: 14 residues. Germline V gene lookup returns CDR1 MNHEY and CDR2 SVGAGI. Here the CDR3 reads CASSYRAVTDTQYF. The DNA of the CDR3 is TGTGCCAGCAGTTACAGGGCCGTCACAGATACGCAGTATTTT.

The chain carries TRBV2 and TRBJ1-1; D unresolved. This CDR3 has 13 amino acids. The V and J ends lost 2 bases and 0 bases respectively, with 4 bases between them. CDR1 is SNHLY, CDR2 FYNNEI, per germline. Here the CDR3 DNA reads TGTGCCAGCAGTGAATGGTTGAACACTGAAGCTTTCTTT. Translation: CASSEWLNTEAFF.

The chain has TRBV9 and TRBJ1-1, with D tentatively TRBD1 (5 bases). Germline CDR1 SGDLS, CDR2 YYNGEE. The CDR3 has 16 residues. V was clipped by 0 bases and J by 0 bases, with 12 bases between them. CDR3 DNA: TGTGCCAGCAGCGTAGGTCAGGGACTCATGAACACTGAAGCTTTCTTT. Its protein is CASSVGQGLMNTEAFF.

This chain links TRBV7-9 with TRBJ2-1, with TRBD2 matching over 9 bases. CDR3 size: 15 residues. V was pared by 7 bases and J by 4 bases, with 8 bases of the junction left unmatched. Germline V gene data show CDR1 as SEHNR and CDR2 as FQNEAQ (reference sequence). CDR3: CASIPTSGHYNEQFF. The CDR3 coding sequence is TGTGCCAGCATCCCGACTAGCGGCCATTACAATGAGCAGTTCTTC.

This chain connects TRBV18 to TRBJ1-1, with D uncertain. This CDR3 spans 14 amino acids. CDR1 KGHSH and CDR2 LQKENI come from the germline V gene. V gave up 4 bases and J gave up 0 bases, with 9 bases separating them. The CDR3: CASSLRPMNTEAFF. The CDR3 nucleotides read TGTGCCAGCTCACTACGTCCGATGAACACTGAAGCTTTCTTT.